These 9 T cell receptor beta chains share one sample of origin, sequenced in a study of cytomegalovirus exposure and HLA in healthy donors. The PCR made use of 60 Vbeta and 13 Jbeta primers. The protocol was immunoSEQ multiplex PCR, while the TCRdb copy is restricted to in-frame clones and leaves out a portion. Reported are 110,000 to 150,000 clones; the ten largest clones contain 2% to 3%. The sequenced material came from PBMCs. The receptor set was obtained from a man aged 35 to 55 in good health and CMV-seronegative.

This sequence joins TRBV4-1 and TRBJ1-1; 8 nucleotides line up with TRBD1. CDR1 MGHRA and CDR2 YSYEKL come from the germline V gene. This CDR3 has 15 amino acids. J gave up 3 bases and V 4 bases, and 7 bases lay outside the gene matches. The CDR3 loop reads CASSLRQGLDTEAFF. CDR3 sequence (DNA): TGCGCCAGCAGCCTTAGACAGGGGTTAGACACTGAAGCTTTCTTT.

The rearrangement links TRBV2 to TRBJ2-2; TRBD1 agrees at 8 bases. The CDR3 has 13 residues. After removal of 5 bases from V and 6 bases from J, the junction contained 2 bases not matched to a gene. The germline gives CDR1 SNHLY, CDR2 FYNNEI. The CDR3 nucleotides are TGTGCCAGCAGTATCAGGGGGCCCGGGGAGCTGTTTTTT. Translated: CASSIRGPGELFF.

The rearrangement joins TRBV10-3 to TRBJ2-7, with a weak D call TRBD1 (6 bases). The V gene lost 4 bases and the J gene lost 4 bases, with 14 bases spanning the gap. CDR3 size: 14 residues. Germline V gives CDR1 ENHRY, CDR2 SYGVKD. CDR3 sequence (DNA): TGTGCCATCAGTGGAAACAGGGTAGGATACGAGCAGTACTTC. Translation gives CAISGNRVGYEQYF.

The chain employs TRBV7-6 and TRBJ1-1; D possibly corresponds to TRBD1 (6 bases). Germline lookup yields CDR1 SGHVS and CDR2 FNYEAQ. Trimming took off 0 bases at V and 1 base at J, with 6 bases between the two ends. The CDR3 runs 14 residues. Here the CDR3 DNA reads TGTGCCAGCAGCTTAGCAGGGGGGAACACTGAAGCTTTCTTT. Encoded protein: CASSLAGGNTEAFF.

V and J are TRBV15 and TRBJ1-3, with TRBD1 identical over 8 bases. Looked up from germline, CDR1 is LNHNV and CDR2 is YYDKDF (reference sequence). This CDR3 contains 16 residues. J lost 4 bases, V lost 0 bases, and 5 bases had no gene match. CDR3 DNA sequence: TGTGCCACCAGCAGAGACAGGGGGCGCCGAGGAAACACCATATATTTT. It specifies CATSRDRGRRGNTIYF.

This chain connects TRBV7-3 to TRBJ1-1, with a tentative D call TRBD1 (5 bases). Trimming took 5 bases from V and 1 from J, leaving 11 bases between them. CDR3 size: 14 residues. Per the germline V gene, CDR1 is SGHTA and CDR2 is FQGTGA. The DNA for the CDR3 is TGTGCCAGCAGCCATTCGGGGGGGAACACTGAAGCTTTCTTT. This translates into CASSHSGGNTEAFF.

This sequence joins TRBV18 and TRBJ2-7; D not certain. CDR1 and CDR2 (germline): KGHSH, LQKENI. This CDR3 contains 14 residues. V lost 3 bases to trimming and J lost 1 base, with 10 bases between them. In DNA form, the CDR3 reads TGTGCCAGCTCACCGGCCGGCGGATCCTACGAGCAGTACTTC. It encodes CASSPAGGSYEQYF.

The chain has TRBV6-5 and TRBJ1-4, with 7 bases identical to TRBD1. CDR3 length: 15 amino acids. Germline values: CDR1 MNHEY, CDR2 SVGAGI. The junction had 11 bases not matched to a gene; V was cut back by 6 bases and J by 7 bases. The CDR3: CASSIRDRWGEKLFF. CDR3 in DNA: TGTGCCAGCAGCATACGGGACAGATGGGGTGAAAAACTGTTTTTT.

The chain employs TRBV4-2 and TRBJ2-1, with 9 bases that match TRBD1. The germline V gene encodes CDR1 LGHNA and CDR2 YNFKEQ. The CDR3 sequence is 16 residues long. V shed 2 bases and J 9 bases; nucleotides not matched to a gene: 11. The CDR3 sequence is CASSQQTGTGFIEQFF. The CDR3 DNA sequence: TGTGCCAGCAGCCAACAGACCGGGACAGGGTTTATTGAGCAGTTCTTC.